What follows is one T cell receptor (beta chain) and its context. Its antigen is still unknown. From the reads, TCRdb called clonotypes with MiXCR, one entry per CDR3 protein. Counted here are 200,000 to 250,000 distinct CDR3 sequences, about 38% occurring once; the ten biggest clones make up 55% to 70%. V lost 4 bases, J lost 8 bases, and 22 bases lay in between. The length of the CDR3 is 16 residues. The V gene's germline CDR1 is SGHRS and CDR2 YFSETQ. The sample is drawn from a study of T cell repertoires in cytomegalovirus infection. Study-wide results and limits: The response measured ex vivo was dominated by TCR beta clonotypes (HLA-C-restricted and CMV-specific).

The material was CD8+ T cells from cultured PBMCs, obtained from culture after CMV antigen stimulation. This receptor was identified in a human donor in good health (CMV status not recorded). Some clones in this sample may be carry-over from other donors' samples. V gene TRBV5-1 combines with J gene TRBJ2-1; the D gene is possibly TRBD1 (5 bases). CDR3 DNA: TGCGCCAGCAGCCAATCGGCGTATGTCAGGGCGGATGAGCAGTTCTTC. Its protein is CASSQSAYVRADEQFF.